This T cell receptor (beta chain) was captured by sequencing in a study of radiation and T cells in renal cell carcinoma. Libraries were prepared by immunoSEQ multiplex PCR; TCRdb keeps only in-frame clonotypes and omits some of them. The sample yields roughly 150,000 clones, less than 90% seen once. This clone was detected a few times. Trimming at V came to 0 bases and at J to 5 bases, leaving 4 bases not matched to a gene. The CDR3 contains 15 residues. The germline gives CDR1 MNHEY, CDR2 SVGAGI. Time point reported: baseline pretreatment blood. The treatment denotes: 15 Gy SBRT to primary tumor, nephrectomy 4 weeks later.

The sample consisted of blood, taken from a patient whose treatment included radiotherapy and nephrectomy. V is TRBV6-5 and J is TRBJ2-5, with TRBD1 matching 9 bases. This clonotype was sampled from a woman between 65 and 79 years old with renal cell carcinoma. The CDR3 DNA is TGTGCCAGCAGTTACTCGGACAGGGGCCCGGAGACCCAGTACTTC. Its protein is CASSYSDRGPETQYF.